The 7 T cell receptor beta chains listed next were all sequenced from one sample in a study of T cells after yellow fever vaccination. TCRdb reprocessed the 5' RACE reads with MiXCR, giving one entry per CDR3 protein. Here the sample spans a few hundred thousand distinct CDR3 sequences, 8.7% being singletons. This sample comprised CD4+ T cells sorted from PBMCs, obtained 5 days after the yellow fever booster vaccination. The receptor set was obtained from a man between 18 and 29 years old who received the YFV17D yellow fever vaccine.

This clonotype occurred many times. This sequence joins TRBV5-1 and TRBJ2-5, with 7 bases identical to TRBD1. V shed 0 bases and J 5 bases; nucleotides not matched to a gene: 7. Germline CDR1 SGHRS, CDR2 YFSETQ. This CDR3 is 15 amino acids long. CDR3 DNA: TGCGCCAGCAGCTTGGGGGACAGACCCTCGGAGACCCAGTACTTC. It codes for CASSLGDRPSETQYF.

This clonotype turned up a few times. The chain uses TRBV5-1 and TRBJ2-5; TRBD2 is a possible D gene (6 bases). The germline V gene has CDR1 SGHRS and CDR2 YFSETQ. V dropped 1 base and J dropped 3 bases, with 13 bases sitting between them. This CDR3 region has 15 residues. The CDR3 here is CASSLRGPGEETQYF. The CDR3 bases are TGCGCCAGCAGCTTGAGGGGCCCGGGAGAAGAGACCCAGTACTTC.

The chain combines TRBV5-5 with TRBJ1-2, with TRBD1 matching over 7 bases. The CDR3 runs to 15 residues. CDR1 SGHKS and CDR2 YYEKEE come from the germline V gene (reference sequence). V lost 3 bases and J lost 1; bases outside the gene matches: 6. CDR3 DNA: TGTGCCAGCAGCTCCCAGGGGGGGAATAACTATGGCTACACCTTC. It yields the protein CASSSQGGNNYGYTF.

The chain joins TRBV7-3 to TRBJ2-1; 10 bases are shared with TRBD1. Per the germline V gene, CDR1 is SGHTA and CDR2 is FQGTGA. The junction had 16 bases not matched to a gene; V was cut back by 5 bases and J by 9 bases. The CDR3 sequence is 17 residues long. The CDR3 loop is CASSRAPGQGEAPEQFF. In DNA, the CDR3 is TGTGCCAGCAGCCGCGCCCCCGGACAGGGGGAGGCCCCTGAGCAGTTCTTC. Combining the CDR3 with reference TRBV7-3 and TRBJ2-1 gives the whole variable domain GAGVSQTPSNKVTEKGKYVELRCDPISGHTALYWYRQSLGQGPEFLIYFQGTGAADDSGLPNDRFFAVRPEGSVSTLKIQRTERGDSAVYLCASSRAPGQGEAPEQFFGPGTRLTVL.

The chain links TRBV7-3 to TRBJ1-6; D gene ambiguous. V dropped 5 bases and J dropped 9 bases, with 14 bases sitting between them. Germline CDR1 and CDR2: SGHTA and FQGTGA. The CDR3 has 14 residues. The CDR3 DNA sequence: TGTGCCAGCAGCCGAGGCGCGGGGATTTCACCCCTCCACTTT. It encodes CASSRGAGISPLHF.

This clonotype was seen many times. The rearrangement joins TRBV12-3 or TRBV12-4 to TRBJ1-6; TRBD1 agrees at 9 bases. Unmatched junction bases numbered 3, after V lost 2 bases and J lost 4 bases. This CDR3 has 16 amino acids. The CDR3 DNA follows: TGTGCCAGCAGTTTAACGACAGGGGGTTATAATTCACCCCTCCACTTT. Translated: CASSLTTGGYNSPLHF.

This clonotype was seen a few times. V usage is TRBV10-3 and J usage is TRBJ2-5, with a weak D call TRBD1 (5 bases). This CDR3 has 17 residues. Germline V lookup: CDR1 ENHRY, CDR2 SYGVKD. V was shortened by 3 bases and J by 5 bases, with 22 bases between the two germline ends. DNA for the CDR3: TGTGCCATCAGTGACCCTCTCCTTCGGAGCCCAGGGGAGACCCAGTACTTC. Residues: CAISDPLLRSPGETQYF.